This is a list of T cell receptor beta chains from one sample in a study of T cells after yellow fever vaccination. TCRdb processed the 5' RACE reads anew with MiXCR; each CDR3 protein has one entry. Of hundreds of thousands of distinct CDR3 sequences in the sample, 9% to 15% were seen once. Sequencing used PBMCs, obtained on the day of the yellow fever booster vaccination. These TCRs come from a man under 40 who received the YFV17D yellow fever vaccine. The CDR3 runs from the conserved cysteine through the conserved F or W. The D gene is left open where the match is weak. A row's size may be missing; if present it is once, few, many or a size class.

CDR3: CASTPDTPYEQYF
DNA: TGTGCCAGCACCCCGGACACTCCCTACGAGCAGTACTTC
D: .
J: TRBJ2-7
length: 13
V: TRBV5-5
size: few

CDR3: CASSNGLEADIQYF
DNA: TGTGCCAGCAGTAACGGACTGGAGGCGGACATTCAGTACTTC
D: .
J: TRBJ2-4
length: 14
V: TRBV12-3/TRBV12-4
size: .

CDR3: CASSPGLLARSTTLQAVTDTQYF
DNA: TGTGCCAGCTCACCCGGACTACTAGCTCGAAGTACCACCCTCCAGGCGGTCACAGATACGCAGTATTTT
D: .
J: TRBJ2-3
length: 23
V: TRBV18
size: few

CDR3: CASSYSLHSSRTDTQYF
DNA: TGTGCCAGCAGTTACTCCCTACACTCCTCTCGCACAGATACGCAGTATTTT
D: .
J: TRBJ2-3
length: 17
V: TRBV6-5
size: .

CDR3: CASRGGGPSNTGELFF
DNA: TGTGCCAGCAGGGGTGGCGGACCGTCGAACACCGGGGAGCTGTTTTTT
D: .
J: TRBJ2-2
length: 16
V: TRBV12-3/TRBV12-4
size: .

CDR3: CASSQVDETQYF
DNA: TGTGCCAGCAGCCAAGTTGATGAGACCCAGTACTTC
D: .
J: TRBJ2-5
length: 12
V: TRBV3-1
size: many

CDR3: CASSFSERETNEQYF
DNA: TGTGCCAGCAGTTTTTCGGAGCGGGAGACTAACGAGCAGTACTTC
D: TRBD2
J: TRBJ2-7
length: 15
V: TRBV12-3/TRBV12-4
size: .

CDR3: CASSVQTSGMLDTQYF
DNA: TGTGCCAGCAGCGTCCAGACTAGCGGGATGTTAGATACGCAGTATTTT
D: TRBD2
J: TRBJ2-3
length: 16
V: TRBV9
size: few

CDR3: CASSILAGVRNEQFF
DNA: TGTGCCAGTAGTATCTTAGCAGGGGTTCGAAATGAGCAGTTCTTC
D: .
J: TRBJ2-1
length: 15
V: TRBV19
size: few

CDR3: CASSPTGGVYGYTF
DNA: TGTGCCAGTAGTCCCACAGGGGGCGTCTATGGCTACACCTTC
D: TRBD1
J: TRBJ1-2
length: 14
V: TRBV19
size: .

CDR3: CASRLAELNTGELFF
DNA: TGTGCCAGCAGGCTAGCGGAACTTAACACCGGGGAGCTGTTTTTT
D: TRBD2
J: TRBJ2-2
length: 15
V: TRBV12-3/TRBV12-4
size: .

CDR3: CASSYSSPSSYNEQFF
DNA: TGTGCCAGCAGTTACTCGAGCCCGAGCTCCTACAATGAGCAGTTCTTC
D: .
J: TRBJ2-1
length: 16
V: TRBV6-5
size: few

CDR3: CSVEVIVGEAFF
DNA: TGCAGCGTTGAAGTAATAGTGGGTGAAGCTTTCTTT
D: .
J: TRBJ1-1
length: 12
V: TRBV29-1
size: few

CDR3: CSARDLLAGATYEQYF
DNA: TGCAGTGCTAGAGACCTACTAGCGGGAGCGACCTACGAGCAGTACTTC
D: TRBD2
J: TRBJ2-7
length: 16
V: TRBV20-1
size: once

CDR3: CASSLEPGTSGYNEQFF
DNA: TGTGCCAGCAGCTTAGAACCCGGGACTAGCGGATACAATGAGCAGTTCTTC
D: TRBD2
J: TRBJ2-1
length: 17
V: TRBV11-2
size: .

CDR3: CASSQVATYTLGQGSDTQYF
DNA: TGCGCCAGCAGCCAAGTAGCTACTTACACATTGGGACAGGGTTCAGATACGCAGTATTTT
D: TRBD1
J: TRBJ2-3
length: 20
V: TRBV4-1
size: few